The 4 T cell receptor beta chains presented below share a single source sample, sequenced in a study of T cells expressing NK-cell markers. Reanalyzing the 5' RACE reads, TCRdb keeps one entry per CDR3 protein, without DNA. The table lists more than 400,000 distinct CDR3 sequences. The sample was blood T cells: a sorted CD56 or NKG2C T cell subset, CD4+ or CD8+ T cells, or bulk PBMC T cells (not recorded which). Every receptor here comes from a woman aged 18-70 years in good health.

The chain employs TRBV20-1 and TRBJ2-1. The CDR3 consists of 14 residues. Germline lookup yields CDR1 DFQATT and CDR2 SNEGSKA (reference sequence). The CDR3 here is CSARVGVSYNEQFF.

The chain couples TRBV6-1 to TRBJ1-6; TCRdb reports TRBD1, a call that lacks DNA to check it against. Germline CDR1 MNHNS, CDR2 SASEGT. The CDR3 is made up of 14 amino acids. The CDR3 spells CASSPSSGEKPLHF.

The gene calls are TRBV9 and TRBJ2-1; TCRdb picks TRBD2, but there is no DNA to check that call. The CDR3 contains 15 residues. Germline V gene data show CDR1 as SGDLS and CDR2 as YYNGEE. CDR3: CASSAVAGAYNEQFF. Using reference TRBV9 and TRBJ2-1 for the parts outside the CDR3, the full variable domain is DSGVTQTPKHLITATGQRVTLRCSPRSGDLSVYWYQQSLDQGLQFLIQYYNGEERAKGNILERFSAQQFPDLHSELNLSSLELGDSALYFCASSAVAGAYNEQFFGPGTRLTVL.

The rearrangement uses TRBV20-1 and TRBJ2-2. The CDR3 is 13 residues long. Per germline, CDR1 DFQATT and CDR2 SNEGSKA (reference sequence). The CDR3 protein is CSAPRNYTGELFF.